This TCR beta chain comes out of a study of shared clonotypes between healthy human individuals. Broader study findings: Sampling included only blood; tissue repertoires likely differ.

Measured with immunoSEQ multiplex PCR; TCRdb has only the in-frame clones, and not every one. The repertoire holds about 590,000 clones, with about 95% as singletons. About this clone itself: Its specificity is unknown. This sample also contains other DNA sequences that code for the same CDR3.

Naive CD8 cells lacked CD45RO and underwent positive selection for CCR7, leaving out terminally differentiated effector memory CD45RA+ cells. Per the germline V gene, CDR1 is SQVTM and CDR2 is ANQGSEA. Trimming stripped 7 bases from V and 0 bases from J, with 10 bases between. The CDR3 is 13 amino acids. The chain carries TRBV29-1 and TRBJ2-1; D perhaps matches TRBD2 (6 bases). This clonotype was obtained from a woman aged 25 to 39 in good health. Sequenced input: naive CD8+ T cells sorted from blood. The CDR3 nucleotides are TGCAGCGGTGGAGGGTCCTCCTACAATGAGCAGTTCTTC. It encodes CSGGGSSYNEQFF.